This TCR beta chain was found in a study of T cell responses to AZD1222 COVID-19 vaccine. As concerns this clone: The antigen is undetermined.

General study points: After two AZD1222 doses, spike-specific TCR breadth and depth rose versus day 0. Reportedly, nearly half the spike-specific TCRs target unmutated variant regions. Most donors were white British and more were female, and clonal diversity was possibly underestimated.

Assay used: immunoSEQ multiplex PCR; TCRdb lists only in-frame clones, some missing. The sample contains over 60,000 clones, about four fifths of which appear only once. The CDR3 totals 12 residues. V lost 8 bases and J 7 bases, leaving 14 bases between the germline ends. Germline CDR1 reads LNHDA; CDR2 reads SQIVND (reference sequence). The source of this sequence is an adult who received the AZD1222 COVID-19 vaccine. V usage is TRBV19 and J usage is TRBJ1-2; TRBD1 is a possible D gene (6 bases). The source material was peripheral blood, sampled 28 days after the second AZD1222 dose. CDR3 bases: TGTGCCAGTGGGCGGCAGGGGTTTGGCTACACCTTC. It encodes CASGRQGFGYTF.